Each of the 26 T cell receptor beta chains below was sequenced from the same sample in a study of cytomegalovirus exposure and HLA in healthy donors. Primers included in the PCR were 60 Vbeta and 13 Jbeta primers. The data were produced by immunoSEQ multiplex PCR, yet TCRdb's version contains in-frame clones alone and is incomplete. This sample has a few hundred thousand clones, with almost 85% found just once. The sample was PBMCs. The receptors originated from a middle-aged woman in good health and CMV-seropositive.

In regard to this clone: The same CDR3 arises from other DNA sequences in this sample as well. The CDR3 loop reads CAWSSTANTEAFF. CDR3 sequence (DNA): TGTGCCTGGAGTTCGACAGCGAACACTGAAGCTTTCTTT. The chain uses TRBV30 and TRBJ1-1; D is possibly TRBD1 (5 bases). The CDR3 contains 13 residues. Trimming left V 2 bases short and J 1 base short, with 8 bases between. Germline-derived CDR1 and CDR2 are GTSNPN and SVGIG (reference sequence).

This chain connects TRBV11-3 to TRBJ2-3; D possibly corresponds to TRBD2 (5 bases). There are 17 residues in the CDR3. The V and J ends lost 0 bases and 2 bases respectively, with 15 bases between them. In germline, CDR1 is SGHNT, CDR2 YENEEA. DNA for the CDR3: TGTGCCAGCAGCTTAGAGGTGGGAGAATCCATCACAGATACGCAGTATTTT. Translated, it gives CASSLEVGESITDTQYF.

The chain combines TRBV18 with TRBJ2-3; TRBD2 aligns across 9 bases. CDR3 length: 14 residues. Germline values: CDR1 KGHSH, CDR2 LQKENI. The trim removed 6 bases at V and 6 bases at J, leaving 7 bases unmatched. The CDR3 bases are TGTGCCAGCTCGATGACTAGCGGCTCGGATACGCAGTATTTT. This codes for CASSMTSGSDTQYF.

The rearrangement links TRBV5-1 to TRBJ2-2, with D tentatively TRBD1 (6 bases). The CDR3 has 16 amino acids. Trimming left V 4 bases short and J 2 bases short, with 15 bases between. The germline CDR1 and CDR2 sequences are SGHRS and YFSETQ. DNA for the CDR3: TGCGCCAGCAGCCGGAGAGGACAGACTAACACCGGGGAGCTGTTTTTT. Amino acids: CASSRRGQTNTGELFF.

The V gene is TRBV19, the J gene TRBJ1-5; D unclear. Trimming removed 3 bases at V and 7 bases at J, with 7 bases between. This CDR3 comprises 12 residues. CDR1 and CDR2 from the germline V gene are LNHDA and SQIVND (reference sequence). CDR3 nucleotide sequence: TGTGCCAGTAGTATCGGGTGGCAGCCCCAGCATTTT. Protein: CASSIGWQPQHF.

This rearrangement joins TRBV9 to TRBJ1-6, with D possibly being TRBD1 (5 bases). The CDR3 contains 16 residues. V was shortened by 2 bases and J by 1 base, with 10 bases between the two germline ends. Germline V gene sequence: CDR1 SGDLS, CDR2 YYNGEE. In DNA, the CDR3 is TGTGCCAGCAGCGTCGGACACCTGTCCTATAATTCACCCCTCCACTTT. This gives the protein CASSVGHLSYNSPLHF.

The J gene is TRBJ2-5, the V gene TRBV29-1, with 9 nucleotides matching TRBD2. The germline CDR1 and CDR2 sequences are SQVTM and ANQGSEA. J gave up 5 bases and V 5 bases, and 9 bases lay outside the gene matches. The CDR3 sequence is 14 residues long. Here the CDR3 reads CSVRGAGGYETQYF. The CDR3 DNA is TGCAGCGTTCGGGGAGCGGGAGGTTACGAGACCCAGTACTTC.

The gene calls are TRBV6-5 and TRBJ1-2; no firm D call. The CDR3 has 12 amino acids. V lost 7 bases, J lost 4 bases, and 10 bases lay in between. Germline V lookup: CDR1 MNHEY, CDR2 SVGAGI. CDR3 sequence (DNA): TGTGCCAGCACCTCGGTCCGCTATGGCTACACCTTC. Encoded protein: CASTSVRYGYTF.

The CDR3 nucleotides are TGTGCCAGCAGCCTAAACTACGAGCAGTACTTC. Translating gives CASSLNYEQYF. The gene calls are TRBV7-6 and TRBJ2-7; no definite D call. The CDR3 extends over 11 amino acids. Germline-derived CDR1 and CDR2 are SGHVS and FNYEAQ. Trimming removed 5 bases at V and 3 bases at J, with 5 bases between. The full variable domain, in which reference TRBV7-6 and TRBJ2-7 provide the parts outside the CDR3, is GAGVSQSPRYKVTKRGQDVALRCDPISGHVSLYWYRQALGQGPEFLTYFNYEAQQDKSGLPNDRFSAERPEGSISTLTIQRTEQRDSAMYRCASSLNYEQYFGPGTRLTVT.

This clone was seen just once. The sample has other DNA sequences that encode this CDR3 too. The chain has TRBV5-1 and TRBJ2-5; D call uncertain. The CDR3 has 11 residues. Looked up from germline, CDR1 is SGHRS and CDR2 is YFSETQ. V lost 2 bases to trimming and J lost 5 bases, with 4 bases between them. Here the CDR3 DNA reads TGCGCCAGCAGCTTCCGGGAGACCCAGTACTTC. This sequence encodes CASSFRETQYF.

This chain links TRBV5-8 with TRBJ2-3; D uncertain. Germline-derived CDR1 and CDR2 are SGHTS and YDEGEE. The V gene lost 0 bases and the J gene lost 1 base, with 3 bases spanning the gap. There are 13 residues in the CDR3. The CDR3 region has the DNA TGTGCCAGCAGCTTGGTAGGCACAGATACGCAGTATTTT. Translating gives CASSLVGTDTQYF.

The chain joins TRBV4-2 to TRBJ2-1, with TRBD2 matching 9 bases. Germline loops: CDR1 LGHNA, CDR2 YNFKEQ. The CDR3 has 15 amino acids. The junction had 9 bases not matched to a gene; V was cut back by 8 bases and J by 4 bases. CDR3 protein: CASAQGREGYNEQFF. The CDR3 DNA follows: TGTGCCAGCGCCCAGGGGCGGGAGGGTTACAATGAGCAGTTCTTC.

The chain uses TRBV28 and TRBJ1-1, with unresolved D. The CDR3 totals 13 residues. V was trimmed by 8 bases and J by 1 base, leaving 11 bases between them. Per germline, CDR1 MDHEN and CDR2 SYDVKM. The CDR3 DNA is TGTGCCAGCTCGGGAGGGAAGAACACTGAAGCTTTCTTT. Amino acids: CASSGGKNTEAFF.

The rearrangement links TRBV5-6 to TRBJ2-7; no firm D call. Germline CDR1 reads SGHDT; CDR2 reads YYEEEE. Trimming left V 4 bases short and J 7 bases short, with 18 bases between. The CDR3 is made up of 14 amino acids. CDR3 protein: CASSPTDGFREQYF. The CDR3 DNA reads TGTGCCAGCAGCCCAACAGACGGTTTTCGGGAGCAGTACTTC.

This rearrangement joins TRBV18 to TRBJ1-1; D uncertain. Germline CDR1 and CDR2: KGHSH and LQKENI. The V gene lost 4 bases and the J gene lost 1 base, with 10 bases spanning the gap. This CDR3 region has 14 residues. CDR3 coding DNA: TGTGCCAGCTCACTTCCTTCAGAGAACACTGAAGCTTTCTTT. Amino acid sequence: CASSLPSENTEAFF.

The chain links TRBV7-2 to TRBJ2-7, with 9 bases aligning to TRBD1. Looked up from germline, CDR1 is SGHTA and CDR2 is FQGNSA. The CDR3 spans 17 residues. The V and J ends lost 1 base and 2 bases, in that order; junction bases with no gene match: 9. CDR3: CASSLGDRGLSTYEQYF. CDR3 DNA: TGTGCCAGCAGCTTAGGAGACAGGGGGTTGTCGACCTACGAGCAGTACTTC.

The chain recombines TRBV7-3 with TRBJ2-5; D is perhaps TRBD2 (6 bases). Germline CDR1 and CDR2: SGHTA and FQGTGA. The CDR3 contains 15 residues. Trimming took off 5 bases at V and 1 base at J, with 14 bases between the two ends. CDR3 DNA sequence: TGTGCCAGCAGCCCTGGCCAGGGACTCCAAGAGACCCAGTACTTC. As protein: CASSPGQGLQETQYF.

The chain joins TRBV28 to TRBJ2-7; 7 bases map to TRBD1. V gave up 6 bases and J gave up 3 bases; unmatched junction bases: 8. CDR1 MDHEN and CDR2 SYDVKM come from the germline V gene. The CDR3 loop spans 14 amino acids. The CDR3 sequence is CASRSEGQLYEQYF. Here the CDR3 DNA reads TGTGCCAGCAGGTCTGAGGGACAGCTCTACGAGCAGTACTTC.

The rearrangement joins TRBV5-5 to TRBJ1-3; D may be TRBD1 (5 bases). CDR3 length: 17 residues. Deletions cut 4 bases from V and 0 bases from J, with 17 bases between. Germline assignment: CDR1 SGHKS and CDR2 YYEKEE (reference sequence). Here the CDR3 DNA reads TGTGCCAGCAGCCTCCGGGACTTGCAGACCTCTGGAAACACCATATATTTT. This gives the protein CASSLRDLQTSGNTIYF.

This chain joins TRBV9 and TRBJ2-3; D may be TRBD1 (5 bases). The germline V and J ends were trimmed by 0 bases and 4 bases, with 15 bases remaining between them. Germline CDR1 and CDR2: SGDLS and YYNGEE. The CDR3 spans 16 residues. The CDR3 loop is CASSVAGNGVSDTQYF. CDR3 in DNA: TGTGCCAGCAGCGTAGCAGGGAACGGTGTGTCAGATACGCAGTATTTT.

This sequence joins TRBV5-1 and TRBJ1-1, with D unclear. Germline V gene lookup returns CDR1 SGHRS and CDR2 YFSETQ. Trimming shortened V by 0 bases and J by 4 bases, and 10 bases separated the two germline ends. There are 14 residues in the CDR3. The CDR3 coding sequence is TGCGCCAGCAGCTTGGACGCGGGGAGCACTGAAGCTTTCTTT. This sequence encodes CASSLDAGSTEAFF.

DNA for the CDR3: TGCAGCGTTTCGCTAGCGGGAGGGTTATATACGCAGTATTTT. Translated, it gives CSVSLAGGLYTQYF. The chain employs TRBV29-1 and TRBJ2-3; 12 bases fit TRBD2. The germline V gene has CDR1 SQVTM and CDR2 ANQGSEA. The CDR3 has 14 residues. With 5 bases clipped from V and 7 bases from J, the junction kept 7 bases outside the gene matches.

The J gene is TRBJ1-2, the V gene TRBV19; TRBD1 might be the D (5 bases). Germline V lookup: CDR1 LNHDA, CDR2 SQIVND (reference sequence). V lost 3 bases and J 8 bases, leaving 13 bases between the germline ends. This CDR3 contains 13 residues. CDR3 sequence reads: CASSIEGRGGYTF. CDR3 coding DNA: TGTGCCAGTAGTATCGAGGGGAGGGGAGGCTACACCTTC. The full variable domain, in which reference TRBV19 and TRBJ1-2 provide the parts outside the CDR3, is DGGITQSPKYLFRKEGQNVTLSCEQNLNHDAMYWYRQDPGQGLRLIYYSQIVNDFQKGDIAEGYSVSREKKESFPLTVTSAQKNPTAFYLCASSIEGRGGYTFGSGTRLTVV.

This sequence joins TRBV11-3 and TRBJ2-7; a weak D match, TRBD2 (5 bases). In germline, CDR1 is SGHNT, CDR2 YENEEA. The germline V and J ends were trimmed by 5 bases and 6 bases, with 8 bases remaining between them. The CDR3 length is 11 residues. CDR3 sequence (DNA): TGTGCCAGCAGCACTAGTGTCGAGCAGTACTTC. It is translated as CASSTSVEQYF.

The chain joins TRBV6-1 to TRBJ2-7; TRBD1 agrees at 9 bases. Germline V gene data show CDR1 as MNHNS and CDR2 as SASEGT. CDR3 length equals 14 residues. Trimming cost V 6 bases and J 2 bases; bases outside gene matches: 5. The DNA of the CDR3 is TGTGCCAGCAGAGACGGGACAGGGACCTACGAGCAGTACTTC. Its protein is CASRDGTGTYEQYF.

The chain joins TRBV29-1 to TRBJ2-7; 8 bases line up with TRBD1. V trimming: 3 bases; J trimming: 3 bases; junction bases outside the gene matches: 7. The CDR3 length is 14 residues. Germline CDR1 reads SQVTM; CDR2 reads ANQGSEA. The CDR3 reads CSVDETGDRYEQYF. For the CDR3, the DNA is TGCAGCGTTGACGAGACAGGGGACCGCTACGAGCAGTACTTC.